One TCR beta chain is described in this entry. Antigen unknown. Germline V lookup: CDR1 MNHEY, CDR2 SVGEGT. The junction had 14 bases not matched to a gene; V was cut back by 6 bases and J by 0 bases. This CDR3 spans 18 amino acids. Method: immunoSEQ multiplex PCR; TCRdb's copy keeps in-frame clones and lacks some. The sample lists 140,000 to 150,000 clones, nearly 90% occurring once. This sample was included in a study of T cell responses to AZD1222 COVID-19 vaccine. For the study at large: Pooled together were second doses at about 4 or about 12 weeks.

Study conclusions and caveats: Females outnumbered males among donors, who were mostly white British; clonal diversity was possibly underestimated. Baseline testing showed seropositivity in only five to seven AZD1222 recipients.

The origin of this receptor is an adult in good health. The V call is TRBV6-2 or TRBV6-3, the J call TRBJ1-5, with 7 nucleotides matching TRBD1. The sample was peripheral blood, taken on day 0 of AZD1222 vaccination. CDR3 coding DNA: TGTGCCAGCAGCTCCGGGACAGCCAACGGGTATAGCAATCAGCCCCAGCATTTT. It specifies CASSSGTANGYSNQPQHF.